What follows describes a single T cell receptor (beta chain). Its antigen remains unidentified. The source of the sample is a study of T cells after yellow fever vaccination. Broader study findings: Booster sampling recovered most clones from primary vaccination (approximately 96% CD4, just over 85% CD8). Only a minor proportion of clonotypes was detected across both CD4 and CD8 compartments.

As TCR cDNA was made by 5'RACE template switching, a universal primer site and UMIs were added. TCRdb itself ran the 5' RACE reads through MiXCR, one entry per CDR3 protein. This table has about 580,000 distinct CDR3 sequences, about a sixth appearing once. The CDR3 is 13 residues long. Trimming stripped 0 bases from V and 1 base from J, with 3 bases between. Germline CDR1 and CDR2: ENHRY and SYGVKD. Source: PBMCs, taken 5 to 6 days after the first yellow fever vaccination. The chain couples TRBV10-3 to TRBJ1-1, with D uncertain. The source is a man between 18 and 29 years old who received the YFV17D yellow fever vaccine. The DNA of the CDR3 is TGTGCCATCAGTGAGTCAGGGAACACTGAAGCTTTCTTT. Encoded protein: CAISESGNTEAFF.